Given below is one TCR beta chain in context. The entry originates in a study of T cell changes during pregnancy in multiple sclerosis. The assay was immunoSEQ multiplex PCR, and TCRdb's table has in-frame clones only and misses some. The profile covers tens of thousands of clones, with 75% to 90% appearing a single time and 1.8% taken by the ten largest. The CDR3 loop spans 14 amino acids. Germline assignment: CDR1 MNHNS and CDR2 SASEGT. V was cut by 4 bases and J by 6 bases, with 12 bases left in between. Sequences were derived from peripheral blood, sampled after pregnancy. The rearrangement uses TRBV6-1 and TRBJ2-2; a weak D match, TRBD2 (5 bases). The origin of this receptor is a female donor with multiple sclerosis, enrolled in a pregnancy study. CDR3 loop: CASSAGIEAGELFF. CDR3 bases: TGTGCCAGCAGTGCCGGGATAGAGGCCGGGGAGCTGTTTTTT.